Listed here are 23 T cell receptor beta chains from one sample, sequenced in a study of CD8+CD57+ T cells in acquired aplastic anemia. According to the study, genomic DNA was the template for TCR beta VDJ and CDR3 profiling. TCRdb re-analysed the reads in MiXCR, keeping a single row per CDR3 protein. The sample comprises some 98,000 distinct CDR3 sequences, roughly two thirds of which are singletons, and about 60% rests with the top ten. Selection for sequencing was limited to patients who had shown CD8+CD57+ cell expansion by flow cytometry. Sequenced sample: sorted CD4+, CD8+, or CD8+CD57+ T cells (not recorded which) from PBMCs. The receptors derive from a human donor with aplastic anemia.

The chain joins TRBV15 to TRBJ2-3; D gene ambiguous. Trimming took off 5 bases at V and 0 bases at J, with 9 bases between the two ends. The CDR3 has 14 residues. CDR1 and CDR2 from the germline V gene are LNHNV and YYDKDF (reference sequence). CDR3 amino acids: CATSAASSTDTQYF. As DNA, the CDR3 is TGTGCCACCAGCGCAGCTTCTAGCACAGATACGCAGTATTTT.

The chain couples TRBV5-6 to TRBJ1-2, with no clear D. The CDR3 contains 15 residues. The germline V and J ends were trimmed by 1 base and 5 bases, with 15 bases remaining between them. Germline CDR1 reads SGHDT; CDR2 reads YYEEEE. The CDR3 loop reads CASSLRAGLLYGYTF. CDR3 nucleotides: TGTGCCAGCAGCTTGCGCGCAGGCCTCCTATATGGCTACACCTTC.

A note on this clonotype: The junction does not match germline at one end; this may be a read error. V gene TRBV25-1 combines with J gene TRBJ1-2; TRBD1 aligns across 8 bases. Germline CDR1 and CDR2: MGHDK and SYGVNS. CDR3 length: 13 residues. For the CDR3, the DNA is TGCGCCAGCAGCTTGGGACAGGCGGAAGGCTACACCTTC. It specifies CASSLGQAEGYTF.

The CDR3 DNA reads as TGTGCCACCAGTGGTGCCGGCGACACTCAGCCCCAGCATTTT. Translated, it gives CATSGAGDTQPQHF. The chain carries TRBV24-1 and TRBJ1-5; D is uncertain. The CDR3 length is 14 residues. CDR1 KGHDR and CDR2 SFDVKD come from the germline V gene. Trimming left V 5 bases short and J 6 bases short, with 13 bases between.

The chain combines TRBV24-1 with TRBJ1-1; 10 bases agree with TRBD1. The V gene end was trimmed by 6 bases and the J gene end by 4 bases; junction bases not matched to a gene: 4. The length of the CDR3 is 14 residues. The germline V gene has CDR1 KGHDR and CDR2 SFDVKD. The CDR3 DNA reads TGTGCCACCAGTCAGACAGGGGGCGGCACTGAAGCTTTCTTT. It yields the protein CATSQTGGGTEAFF.

V usage is TRBV19 and J usage is TRBJ2-3, with 8 bases that match TRBD1. This CDR3 contains 15 residues. Germline V gives CDR1 LNHDA, CDR2 SQIVND (reference sequence). V gave up 6 bases and J gave up 0 bases; unmatched junction bases: 5. The CDR3 loop reads CASRPTGASTDTQYF. CDR3 in DNA: TGTGCCAGTAGGCCGACAGGGGCGAGCACAGATACGCAGTATTTT.

The chain couples TRBV20-1 to TRBJ1-6; the D gene is possibly TRBD1 (5 bases). The CDR3 contains 15 residues. The V end lost 3 bases, the J end lost 9 bases, and 18 bases lay between the germline ends. Germline CDR1 is DFQATT and CDR2 is SNEGSKA (reference sequence). As DNA, the CDR3 is TGCAGTGCTAGCCCAGGGTTAACGGGTAGTTCACCCCTCCACTTT. Its translation: CSASPGLTGSSPLHF.

This clonotype came up once. The V call is TRBV7-8, the J call TRBJ1-3, with D perhaps matching TRBD1 (6 bases). The CDR3 runs 16 residues. Deletions cut 2 bases from V and 0 bases from J, with 11 bases between. Germline V gene lookup returns CDR1 SGHVS and CDR2 FQNEAQ. CDR3 in amino acids: CASSLLGQSSGNTIYF. The DNA of the CDR3 is TGTGCCAGCAGCTTACTAGGACAGAGCTCTGGAAACACCATATATTTT.

The rearrangement links TRBV11-2 to TRBJ1-6; D is possibly TRBD1 (6 bases). The CDR3 is 17 amino acids. Per germline, CDR1 SGHAT and CDR2 FQNNGV. Trimming cost V 5 bases and J 0 bases, with 14 bases left between them. CDR3 residues: CASSPDRTSSYNSPLHF. CDR3 coding DNA: TGTGCCAGCAGCCCAGACAGGACTAGCTCCTATAATTCACCCCTCCACTTT.

This clonotype was seen a single time. The chain's CDR3 is CSVLRQGLPYEQYF. The CDR3 coding sequence is TGCAGTGTGCTGAGGCAGGGGCTCCCATACGAGCAGTACTTC. The chain has TRBV20-1 and TRBJ2-7, with a possible D match to TRBD1 (6 bases). CDR3 length: 14 amino acids. Germline V gene lookup returns CDR1 DFQATT and CDR2 SNEGSKA (reference sequence). Trimming took 7 bases from V and 4 from J, leaving 20 bases between them.

This clonotype was recorded at least ten times. The chain couples TRBV9 to TRBJ2-7, with 10 bases that match TRBD2. CDR3 size: 15 residues. Per the germline V gene, CDR1 is SGDLS and CDR2 is YYNGEE. Unmatched junction bases numbered 3, after V lost 0 bases and J lost 3 bases. CDR3 sequence (DNA): TGTGCCAGCAGCGTAGGTCTAGCGGGAGACTACGAGCAGTACTTC. This gives the protein CASSVGLAGDYEQYF.

This clonotype has more than one count but fewer than ten. This chain links TRBV10-3 with TRBJ1-1; D gene ambiguous. Germline CDR1 is ENHRY and CDR2 is SYGVKD. Trimming left V 10 bases short and J 1 base short, with 13 bases between. The CDR3 has 13 residues. The CDR3 reads CATQRNQNTEAFF. DNA for the CDR3: TGTGCCACCCAACGGAACCAGAACACTGAAGCTTTCTTT.

V is TRBV19 and J is TRBJ2-7; D may be TRBD1 (6 bases). Germline V gives CDR1 LNHDA, CDR2 SQIVND (reference sequence). This CDR3 comprises 13 residues. V gave up 1 base and J gave up 7 bases, with 11 bases separating them. The CDR3 bases are TGTGCCAGTAGTATAGTTCCAGGGGTGGAGCAGTACTTC. Protein: CASSIVPGVEQYF.

A single count supports this clonotype. The chain joins TRBV5-4 to TRBJ1-6, with D tentatively TRBD1 (6 bases). V was pared by 4 bases and J by 5 bases, with 10 bases between. CDR1 is SGHNT, CDR2 YYREEE, per germline (reference sequence). The CDR3 has 14 residues. The DNA of the CDR3 is TGTGCCAGCAGCAAGGACAGAAATAATTCACCCCTCCACTTT. This gives the protein CASSKDRNNSPLHF.

Only a few counts were recorded for this clonotype. The CDR3 spells CASSTSASEDYGYTF. The DNA of the CDR3 is TGTGCCAGTAGTACTTCGGCCAGTGAGGACTATGGCTACACCTTC. The chain joins TRBV19 to TRBJ1-2, with D unclear. Looked up from germline, CDR1 is LNHDA and CDR2 is SQIVND (reference sequence). The CDR3 loop spans 15 amino acids. The ends were cut back, 4 bases at V and 3 bases at J, with 15 bases in the middle.

V gene TRBV20-1 combines with J gene TRBJ1-2; TRBD1 matches at 8 bases. Germline loops: CDR1 DFQATT, CDR2 SNEGSKA (reference sequence). The CDR3 length is 14 residues. V trimming: 3 bases; J trimming: 3 bases; junction bases outside the gene matches: 6. This CDR3 reads CSARDRAWDYGYTF. For the CDR3, the DNA is TGCAGTGCTAGGGACAGGGCCTGGGACTATGGCTACACCTTC.

The chain combines TRBV10-3 with TRBJ1-1; TRBD1 is a possible D gene (5 bases). The CDR3 covers 14 residues. Germline loops: CDR1 ENHRY, CDR2 SYGVKD. V shed 3 bases and J shed 1 base, with 9 bases lying between them. Here the CDR3 DNA reads TGTGCCATCAGTGATTACCAGGGGAACACTGAAGCTTTCTTT. Translated: CAISDYQGNTEAFF.

The chain links TRBV4-1 to TRBJ2-5, with 10 bases aligning to TRBD1. Germline V gene sequence: CDR1 MGHRA, CDR2 YSYEKL. Trimming at V came to 0 bases and at J to 12 bases, leaving 13 bases not matched to a gene. The CDR3 is 16 amino acids. This CDR3 is CASSQDRGTGEFAKYF. The CDR3 DNA reads TGCGCCAGCAGCCAAGATCGAGGGACAGGGGAGTTCGCAAAGTACTTC.

The chain recombines TRBV25-1 with TRBJ2-7, with D possibly TRBD2 on 5 matching bases. CDR1 MGHDK and CDR2 SYGVNS come from the germline V gene. The CDR3 loop spans 13 amino acids. Trimming cost V 5 bases and J 2 bases, with 10 bases left between them. The CDR3 protein is CASSRTVTYEQYF. The CDR3 DNA reads TGTGCCAGCAGTCGGACTGTCACCTACGAGCAGTACTTC.

J is TRBJ2-7 and V is TRBV20-1; 7 bases agree with TRBD2. Trimming at V came to 7 bases and at J to 6 bases, leaving 12 bases not matched to a gene. The germline V gene encodes CDR1 DFQATT and CDR2 SNEGSKA (reference sequence). This CDR3 spans 13 amino acids. CDR3 nucleotide sequence: TGCAGTGTATTGGCTGGACTAGAGAGCGAGCAGTACTTC. Translated, it gives CSVLAGLESEQYF.

The CDR3, as DNA: TGTGCCAGCAGCTTCGTGGGCCCACCCAGCACAGATACGCAGTATTTT. Translated, it gives CASSFVGPPSTDTQYF. The chain has TRBV11-2 and TRBJ2-3; D is uncertain. With 3 bases removed from V and 0 bases from J, the gap between germline ends came to 13 bases. CDR3 length equals 16 residues. Germline CDR1 and CDR2: SGHAT and FQNNGV. Variable domain in full (rest from reference TRBV11-2 and TRBJ2-3): EAGVAQSPRYKIIEKRQSVAFWCNPISGHATLYWYQQILGQGPKLLIQFQNNGVVDDSQLPKDRFSAERLKGVDSTLKIQPAKLEDSAVYLCASSFVGPPSTDTQYFGPGTRLTVL.

The table lists this clonotype with many counts. The gene calls are TRBV15 and TRBJ2-2, with TRBD2 matching 8 bases. The ends lost 0 bases at V and 4 bases at J; junction bases unmatched: 4. This CDR3 spans 16 amino acids. Germline loops: CDR1 LNHNV, CDR2 YYDKDF (reference sequence). DNA of the CDR3: TGTGCCACCAGCAGAGAAGGGACTAGTGGCACCGGGGAGCTGTTTTTT. Residues: CATSREGTSGTGELFF.

The chain combines TRBV2 with TRBJ2-1; D not certain. The CDR3 runs 9 residues. Germline values: CDR1 SNHLY, CDR2 FYNNEI. CDR3 coding DNA: TGTGTTGGCCTCAATGAGCAGTTCTTC. Protein sequence: CVGLNEQFF. Full variable domain (rest looked up from reference TRBV2 and TRBJ2-1): EPEVTQTPSHQVTQMGQEVILRCVPISNHLYFYWYRQILGQKVEFLVSFYNNEISEKSEIFDDQFSVERPDGSNFTLKIRSTKLEDSAMYFCVGLNEQFFGPGTRLTVL.